The T cell receptor beta chain described here comes from a study of regulatory T cells in long-lasting Graves disease. Study conclusions and caveats: Those with persistent disease had in common more public clonotypes (roughly 3,000) than new patients (roughly 930).

Building of the TCR beta libraries involved iRepertoire HTBI primers and Arm-PCR of CDR3 regions. From the multiplex PCR reads, TCRdb called clonotypes with MiXCR, one entry per CDR3 protein. The sample holds fewer than 550,000 distinct CDR3 sequences, approximately 16% seen once. Per the germline V gene, CDR1 is LNHDA and CDR2 is SQIVND (reference sequence). The V end lost 9 bases, the J end lost 8 bases, and 16 bases lay between the germline ends. The CDR3 loop spans 12 amino acids. This clonotype was detected a few times. Its antigen is unknown. Time point: newly diagnosed GD, antithyroid drugs for less than 3 months. The TCR library was made from RNA extracted from PBMCs. An endocrinology department in Xi'an, China, recruited the patients. In addition, the sample was reused for a study of T cells in Graves' hyperthyroidism and ophthalmopathy. That report adds: Diagnostic decisions used clinical symptoms, serum thyroxine and TRAb, thyroid ultrasound and orbital computed tomography. First-round RT-PCR of the TCR CDR3 relied on the HTBI primer set.

This receptor was taken from a woman in her forties or fifties with Graves disease. The specimen was peripheral blood mononuclear cells (PBMCs), collected at new diagnosis, from a patient treated with antithyroid drugs. The rearrangement links TRBV19 to TRBJ1-2; D is undetermined. Here the CDR3 DNA reads TGTGCCAGCCGAGGCCCCTCGGGAGGCTACACCTTC. It translates to CASRGPSGGYTF.